This T cell receptor (beta chain) originates from a study of CD4 T cells in relation to SARS-CoV-2 and coronaviruses. Study details: TCR beta CDR3s were sequenced after roughly 10-day antigen culture of PBMCs. Crossreactive spike epitopes shared across donors were mapped to their HLA restriction.

Sequenced by immunoSEQ multiplex PCR; TCRdb stores in-frame clones only, minus some. The sample holds 43,000 or so clones, about 80% seen once. In germline, CDR1 is LNHDA, CDR2 SQIVND (reference sequence). V gave up 5 bases and J gave up 1 base; unmatched junction bases: 4. The CDR3 runs 14 residues. As to this clone: The antigen is undetermined.

Cryopreserved PBMCs were CD4-enriched, then split into naive and memory cells. The rearrangement uses TRBV19 and TRBJ2-5; 7 bases are shared with TRBD2. This receptor was taken from an adult with COVID-19. Input material: naive CD4+ T cells from PBMCs, cultured in vitro. As to subset: naive CD4+ T cells isolated by negative enrichment. The CDR3 region has the DNA TGTGCCAGTAGTGGCCCTAGCGGCCAAGAGACCCAGTACTTC. Residues: CASSGPSGQETQYF. Variable domain in full (rest from reference TRBV19 and TRBJ2-5): DGGITQSPKYLFRKEGQNVTLSCEQNLNHDAMYWYRQDPGQGLRLIYYSQIVNDFQKGDIAEGYSVSREKKESFPLTVTSAQKNPTAFYLCASSGPSGQETQYFGPGTRLLVL.